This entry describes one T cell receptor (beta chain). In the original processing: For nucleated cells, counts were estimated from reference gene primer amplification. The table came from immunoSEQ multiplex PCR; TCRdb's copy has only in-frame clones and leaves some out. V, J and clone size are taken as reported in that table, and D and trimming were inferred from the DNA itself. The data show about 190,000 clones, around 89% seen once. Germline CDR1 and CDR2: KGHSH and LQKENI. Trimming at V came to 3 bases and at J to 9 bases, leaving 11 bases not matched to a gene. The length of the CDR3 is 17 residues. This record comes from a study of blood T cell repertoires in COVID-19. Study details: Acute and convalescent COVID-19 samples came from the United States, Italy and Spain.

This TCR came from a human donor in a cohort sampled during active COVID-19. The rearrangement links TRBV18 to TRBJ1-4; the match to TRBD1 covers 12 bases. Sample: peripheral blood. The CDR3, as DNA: TGTGCCAGCTCACCGGGGACAGGGGGCGTGAATGGGAAAAAACTGTTTTTT. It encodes CASSPGTGGVNGKKLFF.